This T cell receptor (beta chain) was retrieved from a study of identical twins. The donors were all healthy and Caucasian. One entry per CDR3 protein, called by TCRdb with MiXCR from the 5' RACE reads. Counted here are about 240,000 distinct CDR3 sequences, roughly a tenth occurring once; the ten biggest clones make up roughly 10%. V lost 0 bases, J lost 7 bases, and 13 bases lay in between. The germline V gene encodes CDR1 MGHRA and CDR2 YSYEKL. This CDR3 has 15 amino acids. The chain links TRBV4-1 to TRBJ2-1; the D gene is possibly TRBD2 (5 bases). The TCR was taken from a man in his fifties in good health. What was sequenced was memory T cells sorted from blood. CDR3 in amino acids: CASSQDRPAENEQFF. In DNA, the CDR3 is TGCGCCAGCAGCCAAGATCGACCAGCGGAGAATGAGCAGTTCTTC.